This T cell receptor (beta chain) was documented in a study of blood T cells in healthy people across ages. Overall study findings and caveats: Any changes in expanded clonotypes were possibly confounded, as donor CMV status remained unknown.

This CDR3 has 13 residues. CDR1 is SGHTA and CDR2 is FQGNSA in the germline V gene. V shed 4 bases and J shed 6 bases, with 11 bases lying between them. Notes on this clonotype: Its specificity is unknown.

Alongside a J-beta primer mix, a sample-barcoded 5' primer served in a second PCR lasting roughly 6 to 11 cycles. Via MiXCR, TCRdb re-called the 5' RACE reads, giving one row per CDR3 protein. The sample holds roughly 1 million distinct CDR3 sequences, under 30% seen once. This sample was also put to use in a study of T cells of mothers and their children. That source adds: Reverse transcription into cDNA received all extracted RNA, at about 1.5 ug per 15 ul.

This chain uses TRBV7-2 with TRBJ2-3; D remains unclear. The sequencing sample was made of blood. The receptor was derived from a girl aged 2-9 years in good health. The CDR3 protein is CASSSESDDTQYF. The CDR3, as DNA: TGTGCCAGCAGCTCAGAATCTGACGATACGCAGTATTTT.